The T cell receptor (beta chain) under discussion was sequenced for a study of shared clonotypes between healthy human individuals. The CDR3 has 17 amino acids. Trimming removed 4 bases from V and 4 bases from J; junction bases left unmatched: 11. Germline CDR1 reads SEHNR; CDR2 reads FQNEAQ (reference sequence). Sequencing was performed with immunoSEQ multiplex PCR; in TCRdb, only in-frame clones are kept and a portion is missing. The sample has fewer than 400,000 clones; 74% are singletons. Sequenced sample: memory CD4+ T cells sorted from blood. Subset indicated: CD45RA-negative fraction. The chain uses TRBV7-9 and TRBJ1-1, with TRBD1 matching over 11 bases. The TCR comes from a young man in good health. CDR3 in amino acids: CASSSIGGQGVSTEAFF. The CDR3 DNA sequence: TGTGCCAGCAGCTCAATCGGGGGACAGGGGGTGAGCACTGAAGCTTTCTTT.